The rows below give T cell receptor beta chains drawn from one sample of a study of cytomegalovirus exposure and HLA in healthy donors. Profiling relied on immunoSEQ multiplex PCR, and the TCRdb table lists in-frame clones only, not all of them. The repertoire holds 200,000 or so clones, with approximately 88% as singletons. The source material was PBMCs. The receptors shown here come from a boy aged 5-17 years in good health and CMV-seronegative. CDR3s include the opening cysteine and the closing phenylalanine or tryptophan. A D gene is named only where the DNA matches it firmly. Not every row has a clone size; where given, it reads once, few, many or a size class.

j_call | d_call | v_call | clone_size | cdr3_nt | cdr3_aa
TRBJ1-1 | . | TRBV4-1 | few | TGCGCCAGCAGCCAAGAACAGGGGAACACTGAAGCTTTCTTT | CASSQEQGNTEAFF
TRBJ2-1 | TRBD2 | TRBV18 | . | TGTGCCAGCTCACCCCCCGGGGGGTTTCATGAGCAGTTCTTC | CASSPPGGFHEQFF
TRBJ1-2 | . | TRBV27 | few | TGTGCCAGCAGCAAAAACCCTCTATCCTATGGCTACACCTTC | CASSKNPLSYGYTF
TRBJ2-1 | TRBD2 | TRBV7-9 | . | TGTGCCAGCAGCTCGTTCGGGACTAGCGGCAACAATGAGCAGTTCTTC | CASSSFGTSGNNEQFF
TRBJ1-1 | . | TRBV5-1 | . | TGCGCCAGCAGCTTGGCCAGGGCTACAGCGGGAGCTTTCTTT | CASSLARATAGAFF
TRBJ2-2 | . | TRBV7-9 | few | TGTGCCAGCAGCGGGACAAAGAACACCGGGGAGCTGTTTTTT | CASSGTKNTGELFF
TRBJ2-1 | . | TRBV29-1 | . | TGCAGCGTTATCCCAGGGGTCACCTACAATGAGCAGTTCTTC | CSVIPGVTYNEQFF
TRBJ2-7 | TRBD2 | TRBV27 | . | TGTGCCAGCAGGTTAGCGGGGGGCTACGAGCAGTACTTC | CASRLAGGYEQYF
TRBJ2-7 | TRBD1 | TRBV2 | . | TGTGCCAGCAGTACCTGGACAGGGACCGAGCAGTACTTC | CASSTWTGTEQYF
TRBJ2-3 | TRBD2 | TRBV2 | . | TGTGCCAGCAGGCCGGGGAGGAGCGGGGTCACAGATACGCAGTATTTT | CASRPGRSGVTDTQYF
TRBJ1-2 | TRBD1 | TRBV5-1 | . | TGCGCCAGCAGCCTACAGACAGGGATCTATGGCTACACCTTC | CASSLQTGIYGYTF
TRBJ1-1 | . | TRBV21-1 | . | TGTGCCAGCAGCAATCTGACAGGGCCGCAGAACACTGAAGCTTTCTTT | CASSNLTGPQNTEAFF
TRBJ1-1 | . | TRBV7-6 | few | TGTGCCAGCAGCCCGAGTCTTCCCACTGAAGCTTTCTTT | CASSPSLPTEAFF
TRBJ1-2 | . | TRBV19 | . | TGTGCCAGTAGCGGATCGCAGGGAATCGCTGGCTACACCTTC | CASSGSQGIAGYTF
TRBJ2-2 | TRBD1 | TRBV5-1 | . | TGCGCCAGCAGGTGGACCCCGACAGGGCACCCCGGGGAGCTGTTTTTT | CASRWTPTGHPGELFF
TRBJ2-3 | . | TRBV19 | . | TGTGCCAGTAGTATAGTGGGTAGCGGAGGTTTCGCAGATACGCAGTATTTT | CASSIVGSGGFADTQYF
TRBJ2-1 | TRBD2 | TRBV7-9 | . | TGTGCCAGCAGCTTAGATGGGGGGGGGACCTACAATGAGCAGTTCTTC | CASSLDGGGTYNEQFF
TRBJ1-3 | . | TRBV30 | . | TGTGCCTGGGTTCAAAAACCGGGACATCTAAAGGGAAACACCATATATTTT | CAWVQKPGHLKGNTIYF
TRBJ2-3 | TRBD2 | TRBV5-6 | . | TGTGCCAGCAGTCGACGGACTAGCGCAGCGGATACGCAGTATTTT | CASSRRTSAADTQYF
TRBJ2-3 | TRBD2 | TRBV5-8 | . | TGTGCAGACGGACTAGCGGGCCCTAGGGACTATACGCAGTATTTT | CADGLAGPRDYTQYF
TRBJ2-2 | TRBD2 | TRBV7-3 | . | TGTGCCAGCAGCTTAATGGCGGGAGGGTCCGGGGAGCTGTTTTTT | CASSLMAGGSGELFF
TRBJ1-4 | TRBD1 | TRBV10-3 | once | TGTGCCATCAGTGAATCCGGGACAGGGAATGAAAAACTGTTTTTT | CAISESGTGNEKLFF
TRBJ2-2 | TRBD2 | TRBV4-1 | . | TGCGCCAGCAGCCTTAGCGGGGGGGCTCTAACCGGGGAGCTGTTTTTT | CASSLSGGALTGELFF
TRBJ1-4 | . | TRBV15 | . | TGTGCCACCAGCAGAGGGCTGTCTAATGAAAAACTGTTTTTT | CATSRGLSNEKLFF
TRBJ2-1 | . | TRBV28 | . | TGTGCCAGCAGTAATCACCCCGGGACTTACAATGAGCAGTTCTTC | CASSNHPGTYNEQFF
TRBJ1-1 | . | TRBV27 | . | TGTGCCAGCAGTCCCTCGTCGGGGGACTTGAACACTGAAGCTTTCTTT | CASSPSSGDLNTEAFF
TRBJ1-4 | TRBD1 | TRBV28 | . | TGTGCCAGCAGGCAGGGGGGCCCAAATGAAAAACTGTTTTTT | CASRQGGPNEKLFF
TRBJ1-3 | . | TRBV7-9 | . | TGTGCCAGCAGCTTGAGCTCTGGAAACACCATATATTTT | CASSLSSGNTIYF
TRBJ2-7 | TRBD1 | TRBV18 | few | TGTGCCAGCTCGCCTAAACAGGGGGACGAGCAGTACTTC | CASSPKQGDEQYF
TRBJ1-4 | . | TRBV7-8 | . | TGTGCCAGCAGGGGGGGACGGACCTATAATGAAAAACTGTTTTTT | CASRGGRTYNEKLFF
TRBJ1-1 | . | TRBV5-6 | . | TGTGCCAGCAGCATACAGAACACTGAAGCTTTCTTT | CASSIQNTEAFF
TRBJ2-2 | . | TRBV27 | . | TGTGCCAGCGGACCCAGCGGCGGGGAGCTGTTTTTT | CASGPSGGELFF
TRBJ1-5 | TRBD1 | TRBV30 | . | TGTGCCTGGAAACTTACAGGGGGCAGGCAGCCCCAGCATTTT | CAWKLTGGRQPQHF
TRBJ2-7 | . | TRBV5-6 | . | TGTGCCAGCAGCTTAAGACCCAGGGGCTTTCGAGAGCAGTACTTC | CASSLRPRGFREQYF
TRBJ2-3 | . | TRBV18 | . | TGTGCCAGCTACCGCGTCCGAAGCACAGATACGCAGTATTTT | CASYRVRSTDTQYF
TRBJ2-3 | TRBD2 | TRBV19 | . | TGTGCCAGTAGGGGCAGACTAGCGGGTGCTAGCACAGATACGCAGTATTTT | CASRGRLAGASTDTQYF
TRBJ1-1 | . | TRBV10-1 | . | TGCGCCAGCAGTGAGTCTTCTAACACTGAAGCTTTCTTT | CASSESSNTEAFF
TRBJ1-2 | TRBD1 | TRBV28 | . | TGTGCCAGCAGCCCTATCGGACAGGTCGGTGGCTACACCTTC | CASSPIGQVGGYTF
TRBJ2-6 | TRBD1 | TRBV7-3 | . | TGTGCCAGCAGCCCACGAGGACAGGGGAAAAGCTCTGGGGCCAACGTCCTGACTTTC | CASSPRGQGKSSGANVLTF
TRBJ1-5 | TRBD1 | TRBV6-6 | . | TGTGCCAGCAGTTCACCGGGACAGAGTATCCCACAGCCCCAGCATTTT | CASSSPGQSIPQPQHF
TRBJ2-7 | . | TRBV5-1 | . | TGCGCCAGCAGCTTGAACAGAGCCTACGAGCAGTACTTC | CASSLNRAYEQYF
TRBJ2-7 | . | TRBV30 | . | TGTGCCGGAGACAGGTTAAGCACCTACGAGCAGTACTTC | CAGDRLSTYEQYF
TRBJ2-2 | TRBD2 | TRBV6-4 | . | TGTGCCAGCAGTGCTAGCGGGAGCACCGGGGAGCTGTTTTTT | CASSASGSTGELFF
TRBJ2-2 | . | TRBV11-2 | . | TGTGCCAGCAGCTTGCTGCAGGGGCCTACCGGGGAGCTGTTTTTT | CASSLLQGPTGELFF
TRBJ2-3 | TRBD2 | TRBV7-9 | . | TGTGCCAGCAGCTTCCAGGGACTAGCGGGGTCAGATACGCAGTATTTT | CASSFQGLAGSDTQYF
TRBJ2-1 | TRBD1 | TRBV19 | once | TGTGCCAGTAGTGCGATTTCCGGGACAGGATACAATGAGCAGTTCTTC | CASSAISGTGYNEQFF